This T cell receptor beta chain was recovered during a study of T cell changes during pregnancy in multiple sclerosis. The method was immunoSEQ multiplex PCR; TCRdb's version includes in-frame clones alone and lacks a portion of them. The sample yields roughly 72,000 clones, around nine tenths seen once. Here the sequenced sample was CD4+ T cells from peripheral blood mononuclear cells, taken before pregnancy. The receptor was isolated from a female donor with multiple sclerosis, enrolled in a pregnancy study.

The CDR3 nucleotides are TGTGCCTGGAGTCCAGGGCTCTACGAGCAGTACTTC. It is translated as CAWSPGLYEQYF. The rearrangement joins TRBV30 to TRBJ2-7; D possibly corresponds to TRBD1 (5 bases). Per the germline V gene, CDR1 is GTSNPN and CDR2 is SVGIG (reference sequence). The V end lost 2 bases, the J end lost 3 bases, and 8 bases lay between the germline ends. The CDR3 extends over 12 amino acids.